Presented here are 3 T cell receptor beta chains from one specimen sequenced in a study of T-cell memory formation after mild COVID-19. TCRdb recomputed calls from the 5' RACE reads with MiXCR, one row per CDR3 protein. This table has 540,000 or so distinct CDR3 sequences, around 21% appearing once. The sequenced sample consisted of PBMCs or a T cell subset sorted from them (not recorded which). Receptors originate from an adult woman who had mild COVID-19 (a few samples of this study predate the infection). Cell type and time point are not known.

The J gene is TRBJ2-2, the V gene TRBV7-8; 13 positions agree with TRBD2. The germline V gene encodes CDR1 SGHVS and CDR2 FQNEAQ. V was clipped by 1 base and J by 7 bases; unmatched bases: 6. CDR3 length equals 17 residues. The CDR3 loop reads CASSLGLAGGPGGELFF. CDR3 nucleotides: TGTGCCAGCAGCTTAGGACTAGCGGGAGGTCCTGGCGGGGAGCTGTTTTTT.

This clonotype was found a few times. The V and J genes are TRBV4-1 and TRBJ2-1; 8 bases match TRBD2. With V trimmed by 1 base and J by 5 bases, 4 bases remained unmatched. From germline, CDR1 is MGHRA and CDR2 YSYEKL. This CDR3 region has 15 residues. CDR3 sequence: CASSQVAGGHNEQFF. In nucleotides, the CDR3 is TGCGCCAGCAGCCAAGTGGCGGGGGGACACAATGAGCAGTTCTTC.

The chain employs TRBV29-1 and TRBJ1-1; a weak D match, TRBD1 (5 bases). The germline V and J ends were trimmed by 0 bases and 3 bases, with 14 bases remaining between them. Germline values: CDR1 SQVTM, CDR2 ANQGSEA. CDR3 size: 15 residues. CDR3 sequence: CSVEDLAGRDTEAFF. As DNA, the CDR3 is TGCAGCGTTGAAGATCTGGCAGGGCGAGACACTGAAGCTTTCTTT.